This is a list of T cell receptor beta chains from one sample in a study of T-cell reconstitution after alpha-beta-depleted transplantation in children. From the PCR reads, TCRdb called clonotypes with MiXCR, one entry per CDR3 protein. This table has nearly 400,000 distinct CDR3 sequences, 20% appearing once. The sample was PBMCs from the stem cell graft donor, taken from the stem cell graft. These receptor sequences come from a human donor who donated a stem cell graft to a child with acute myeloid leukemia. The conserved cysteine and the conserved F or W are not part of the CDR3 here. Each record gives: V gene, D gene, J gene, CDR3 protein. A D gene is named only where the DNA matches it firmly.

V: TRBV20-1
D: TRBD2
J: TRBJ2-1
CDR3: SAESGSSYNEQF

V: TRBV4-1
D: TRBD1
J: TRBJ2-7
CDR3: ASSQHRDSYEQY

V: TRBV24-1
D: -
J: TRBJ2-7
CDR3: ATSDLVRATYEQY

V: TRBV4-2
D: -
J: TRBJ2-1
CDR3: ASSPSMRRGYNEQF

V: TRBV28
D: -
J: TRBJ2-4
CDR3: ASSLRPILNKNIQY

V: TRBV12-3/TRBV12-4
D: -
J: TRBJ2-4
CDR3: ASSFTETKNIQY

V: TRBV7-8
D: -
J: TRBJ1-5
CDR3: ASSLNEGHQPQH

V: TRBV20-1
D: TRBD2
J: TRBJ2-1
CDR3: SARRREGYNEQF

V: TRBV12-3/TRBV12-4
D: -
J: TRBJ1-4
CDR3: ASSFGGEKLF

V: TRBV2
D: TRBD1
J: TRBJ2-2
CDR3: ASLGQGIAGELF

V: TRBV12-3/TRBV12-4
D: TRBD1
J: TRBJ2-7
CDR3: ASSPRQGATYEQY

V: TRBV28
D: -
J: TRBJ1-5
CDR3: ASIPTGGQPQH

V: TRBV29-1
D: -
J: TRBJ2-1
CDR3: SVEDRAGWDEQF

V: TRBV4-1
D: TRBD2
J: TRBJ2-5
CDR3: ASSQGSGRASGETQY

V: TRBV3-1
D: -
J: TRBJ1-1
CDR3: ASSQRRGKYGGKAEAF

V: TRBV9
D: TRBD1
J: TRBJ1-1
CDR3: ASSGQTGYTEAF

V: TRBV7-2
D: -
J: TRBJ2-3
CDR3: ASSSRSGLSTDTQY

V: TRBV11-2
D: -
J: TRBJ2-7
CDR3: ASSLNLASYEQY

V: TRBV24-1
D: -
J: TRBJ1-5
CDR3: ATSVPGSNQPQH

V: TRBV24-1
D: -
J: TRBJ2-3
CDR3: ATSDKGRASADTQY

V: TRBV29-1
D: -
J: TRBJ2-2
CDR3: SVEVHHGELF

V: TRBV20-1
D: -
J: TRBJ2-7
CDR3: SARSSRQGIYEQY

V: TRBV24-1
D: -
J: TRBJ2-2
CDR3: ATSDPASEGAGELF

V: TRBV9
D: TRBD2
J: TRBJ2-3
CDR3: ASSRRGLADTDTQY

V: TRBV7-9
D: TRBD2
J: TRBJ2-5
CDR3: ASSLDTSGRALETQY

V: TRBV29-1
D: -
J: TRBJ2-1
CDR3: SVGDSFNEQF